The entry below describes one T cell receptor (beta chain). This record comes from a study of CD8 T cells in Susac syndrome. This CDR3 is 13 amino acids long. V lost 5 bases, J lost 6 bases, and 13 bases lay in between. CD8+ and CD4+ T cells taken from blood had their TCR beta sequenced. Negative isolation yielded CD4+ and CD8+ T cells, and FACS enriched TEMRA cells. Reverse transcription used roughly 0.5 to 1 ug RNA and random hexamers. TCRdb fed the immunoSEQ multiplex PCR reads into MiXCR, producing one record per CDR3 protein. The sample records about 100,000 distinct CDR3 sequences, 80% to 95% being singletons.

The chain employs TRBV12-3 or TRBV12-4 and TRBJ1-2; weak D call: TRBD1 (6 bases). Material: CD8+ T cells from PBMCs. This TCR came from a human donor in good health. CDR3 in DNA: TGTGCCAGCAGTGCCTGGACAGCGGATGGCTACACCTTC. Translated: CASSAWTADGYTF.